This TCR beta chain comes out of a study of cytomegalovirus exposure and HLA in healthy donors. Whole-study findings and limits: In a later analysis, TCR association rates varied by HLA locus: DRB1 most, HLA-C fewest. Roughly even sequencing depth across donors was the assumption behind the presence/absence analyses. According to the study, around 160 TCR beta chains were cytomegalovirus-associated.

Looked up from germline, CDR1 is SNHLY and CDR2 is FYNNEI. CDR3 length equals 15 residues. V dropped 5 bases and J dropped 3; count of bases not matched to a gene: 3. PCR used 60 Vbeta primers and 13 Jbeta primers. Profiled with immunoSEQ multiplex PCR; TCRdb holds only in-frame clones, not every one. The sample lists fewer than 95,000 clones, approximately 60% occurring once. This clone showed up just once. Its antigen is still unknown. The TCR comes from a woman in her forties or fifties in good health and CMV-seropositive. This chain links TRBV2 with TRBJ2-2; 10 positions agree with TRBD2. The source material was PBMCs. CDR3 protein: CASSPLAGHTGELFF. The CDR3 bases are TGTGCCAGCAGTCCACTAGCGGGGCACACCGGGGAGCTGTTTTTT.